The next 30 T cell receptor beta chains were all read from a single sample in a study of identical twins. A single record per CDR3 protein comes from TCRdb applying MiXCR to the 5' RACE reads. The sample yields fewer than 250,000 distinct CDR3 sequences, 7.5% seen once. The sample also formed part of further work on yellow fever vaccine responses in identical twins.

Sequencing was done on a sample of CD8+ T cells sorted from blood. All receptors derive from a woman aged 18-29 years in good health.

The chain joins TRBV12-5 to TRBJ1-3; D gene ambiguous. Trimming left V 7 bases short and J 0 bases short, with 4 bases between. Germline lookup yields CDR1 LGHNT and CDR2 FRNRAP. The CDR3 has 12 residues. CDR3 protein: CASALSGNTIYF. CDR3 nucleotide sequence: TGTGCTAGTGCCCTCTCTGGAAACACCATATATTTT. Drawing the rest from reference TRBV12-5 and TRBJ1-3, the complete variable domain is DARVTQTPRHKVTEMGQEVTMRCQPILGHNTVFWYRQTMMQGLELLAYFRNRAPLDDSGMPKDRFSAEMPDATLATLKIQPSEPRDSAVYFCASALSGNTIYFGEGSWLTVV.

V and J are TRBV3-1 and TRBJ2-1, with D possibly TRBD1 on 5 matching bases. V lost 11 bases and J lost 7, with 24 bases in between. CDR3 length: 15 amino acids. The V gene's germline CDR1 is LGHDT and CDR2 YNNKEL (reference sequence). The CDR3 DNA reads TGTGCCTGCTGCCAGAGGCAGGGCTTGGGAAATGAGCAGTTCTTC. It encodes CACCQRQGLGNEQFF.

This chain uses TRBV3-1 with TRBJ2-5, with TRBD2 matching 10 bases. The CDR3 runs 16 residues. The ends lost 1 base at V and 2 bases at J; junction bases unmatched: 4. CDR1 is LGHDT, CDR2 YNNKEL, per germline (reference sequence). The CDR3 bases are TGTGCCAGCAGCCAAGGCATACTAGCGGGACAAGAGACCCAGTACTTC. This translates into CASSQGILAGQETQYF.

The J gene is TRBJ2-2, the V gene TRBV10-2; the D is unclear. The CDR3 consists of 13 residues. V was cut by 3 bases and J by 7 bases, with 9 bases left in between. Germline-derived CDR1 and CDR2 are WSHSY and SAAADI. The CDR3 region is CASSELVSGELFF. For the CDR3, the DNA is TGCGCCAGCAGTGAATTAGTAAGCGGGGAGCTGTTTTTT.

The sample holds many counts of this clonotype. This rearrangement joins TRBV5-5 to TRBJ1-6, with TRBD1 matching over 9 bases. Germline loops: CDR1 SGHKS, CDR2 YYEKEE (reference sequence). The CDR3 is 15 residues long. The J segment lost 7 bases and the V segment lost 4 bases, leaving 6 bases of the junction unmatched. The CDR3 DNA reads TGTGCCAGCAGCGTTAACAGGGGGCAAAATTCACCCCTCCACTTT. Translating gives CASSVNRGQNSPLHF.

This chain links TRBV3-1 with TRBJ2-7; D may match TRBD1 or TRBD2 (5 bases each). This CDR3 comprises 15 residues. Per the germline V gene, CDR1 is LGHDT and CDR2 is YNNKEL (reference sequence). Trimming removed 10 bases at V and 0 bases at J, with 19 bases between. The CDR3 spells CATSGPGPNSYEQYF. The CDR3 DNA reads as TGTGCCACCTCCGGCCCGGGGCCCAACTCCTACGAGCAGTACTTC.

This clonotype was found a few times. The V call is TRBV11-2, the J call TRBJ2-3, with a weak D call TRBD2 (7 bases). The CDR3 runs to 15 residues. Germline V lookup: CDR1 SGHAT, CDR2 FQNNGV. Trimming removed 5 bases at V and 6 bases at J, with 18 bases between. The CDR3 region has the DNA TGTGCCAGCAGCGCCGTTTCGGGGGGCTTGGATACGCAGTATTTT. It is translated as CASSAVSGGLDTQYF.

The chain joins TRBV29-1 to TRBJ2-7; unclear D gene. The V gene lost 1 base and the J gene lost 0 bases, with 7 bases spanning the gap. The CDR3 spans 13 residues. CDR1 and CDR2 (germline): SQVTM, ANQGSEA. In DNA, the CDR3 is TGCAGCGTTGAAGCAGGTGACTCCTACGAGCAGTACTTC. Amino acids: CSVEAGDSYEQYF.

This rearrangement joins TRBV7-9 to TRBJ1-1, with TRBD1 as a possible D gene (6 bases). The CDR3 covers 15 residues. Trimming pared 4 bases from V and 4 bases from J, leaving 16 bases between. Germline-derived CDR1 and CDR2 are SEHNR and FQNEAQ (reference sequence). The CDR3 protein is CASSSNRALGTEAFF. For the CDR3, the DNA is TGTGCCAGCAGCTCAAACAGGGCTTTGGGCACTGAAGCTTTCTTT.

This clonotype was counted a few times. The chain is built from TRBV4-1 and TRBJ1-2, with D tentatively TRBD1 (5 bases). CDR1 is MGHRA, CDR2 YSYEKL, per germline. There are 15 residues in the CDR3. Trimming left V 4 bases short and J 6 bases short, with 18 bases between. The CDR3 bases are TGCGCCAGCAGCCTCTCGAGGGCAGGGTTTAATGGCTACACCTTC. It translates to CASSLSRAGFNGYTF.

This clonotype has more than one count but fewer than ten. This chain links TRBV12-3 or TRBV12-4 with TRBJ2-3; 14 bases fit TRBD2. The CDR3 totals 16 residues. Germline trimming cut 5 bases from V and 5 bases from J; bases unmatched to any gene: 6. Here the CDR3 reads CASSGGLAGVLDTQYF. The CDR3, as DNA: TGTGCCAGCAGTGGGGGACTAGCGGGAGTATTAGATACGCAGTATTTT.

This clonotype was observed a handful of times. This chain connects TRBV7-9 to TRBJ2-2, with TRBD1 matching 8 bases. Trimming at V came to 7 bases and at J to 0 bases, leaving 1 base not matched to a gene. Germline V CDR1 and CDR2: SEHNR, FQNEAQ (reference sequence). The CDR3 is 14 amino acids. CDR3 protein: CASTGGANTGELFF. Here the CDR3 DNA reads TGTGCCAGCACAGGGGGCGCGAACACCGGGGAGCTGTTTTTT.

This clonotype has ten or more counts. CDR3 DNA: TGTGCCAGCAGTGATAGCTGGGAGGGCGGAACCTCCTACGAGCAGTACTTC. Translation gives CASSDSWEGGTSYEQYF. The chain is built from TRBV2 and TRBJ2-7, with 7 nucleotides matching TRBD2. CDR1 and CDR2 (germline): SNHLY, FYNNEI. Trimming took 3 bases from V and 0 from J; bases not matched to a gene: 11. The CDR3 totals 17 residues.

V is TRBV6-6 and J is TRBJ1-4; D gene unclear. Per the germline V gene, CDR1 is MNHNY and CDR2 is SVGAGI (reference sequence). Trimming removed 0 bases from V and 13 bases from J, with 9 bases in between. The CDR3 covers 12 residues. The CDR3 loop is CASSYSSGGLFF. CDR3 in DNA: TGTGCCAGCAGTTACTCGAGCGGTGGACTGTTTTTT.

This clonotype was recorded many times. The gene calls are TRBV4-1 and TRBJ2-1, with D perhaps matching TRBD1 (5 bases). The CDR3 extends over 16 amino acids. V lost 0 bases to trimming and J lost 0 bases, with 9 bases between them. The V gene's germline CDR1 is MGHRA and CDR2 YSYEKL. CDR3 coding DNA: TGCGCCAGCAGCCAAGACCAGGGAAGCTCCTACAATGAGCAGTTCTTC. Residues: CASSQDQGSSYNEQFF.

V usage is TRBV20-1 and J usage is TRBJ2-2; 8 bases align to TRBD1. Germline V gives CDR1 DFQATT, CDR2 SNEGSKA (reference sequence). The CDR3 contains 15 residues. Germline trimming cut 3 bases from V and 1 base from J; bases unmatched to any gene: 4. This CDR3 reads CSARVTGENTGELFF. In DNA form, the CDR3 reads TGCAGTGCTAGGGTGACAGGGGAGAACACCGGGGAGCTGTTTTTT.

This clonotype has ten or more counts. V and J are TRBV5-6 and TRBJ1-6, with 9 bases lining up with TRBD1. Germline loops: CDR1 SGHDT, CDR2 YYEEEE. The CDR3 totals 16 residues. V trimming: 1 base; J trimming: 4 bases; junction bases outside the gene matches: 3. The CDR3 coding sequence is TGTGCCAGCAGCTTGTCTGGGACAGGGTATAATTCACCCCTCCACTTT. Amino acids: CASSLSGTGYNSPLHF.

The J gene is TRBJ1-6, the V gene TRBV7-8; unclear D gene. The CDR3 consists of 15 residues. Trimming shortened V by 4 bases and J by 1 base, and 8 bases separated the two germline ends. Germline CDR1 and CDR2: SGHVS and FQNEAQ. The CDR3 sequence: CASSSRRSYNSPLHF. The CDR3 region has the DNA TGTGCCAGCAGCTCGAGGAGGTCCTATAATTCACCCCTCCACTTT. Full variable domain (rest looked up from reference TRBV7-8 and TRBJ1-6): GAGVSQSPRYKVAKRGQDVALRCDPISGHVSLFWYQQALGQGPEFLTYFQNEAQLDKSGLPSDRFFAERPEGSVSTLKIQRTQQEDSAVYLCASSSRRSYNSPLHFGNGTRLTVT.

In this sample, this clonotype turned up many times. This chain connects TRBV27 to TRBJ2-1, with 14 bases matching TRBD2. CDR1 and CDR2 from the germline V gene are MNHEY and SMNVEV (reference sequence). The V and J ends lost 5 bases and 8 bases, in that order; junction bases with no gene match: 5. The CDR3 contains 15 residues. The CDR3 bases are TGTGCCAGCAGTCTCGGGACTAGCGGGAGTGATGAGCAGTTCTTC. Protein sequence: CASSLGTSGSDEQFF.

This clonotype was seen more than once but under ten times. The V and J genes are TRBV7-9 and TRBJ2-1; D possibly corresponds to TRBD2 (6 bases). Trimming cost V 1 base and J 2 bases, with 12 bases left between them. The germline CDR1 and CDR2 sequences are SEHNR and FQNEAQ (reference sequence). The CDR3 totals 16 residues. For the CDR3, the DNA is TGTGCCAGCAGCTTAGGGACGGGAGTCGCCTACAATGAGCAGTTCTTC. Residues: CASSLGTGVAYNEQFF.

This clonotype was found many times. The chain uses TRBV12-3 or TRBV12-4 and TRBJ1-1; D uncertain. The CDR3 covers 14 residues. V was clipped by 5 bases and J by 0 bases, with 10 bases between them. CDR3 nucleotides: TGTGCCAGCAGTATCAGAGAAATGAACACTGAAGCTTTCTTT. Translating gives CASSIREMNTEAFF.

This clonotype showed up many times. The rearrangement links TRBV12-3 or TRBV12-4 to TRBJ1-5, with no clear D. Trimming shortened V by 0 bases and J by 6 bases, and 9 bases separated the two germline ends. The CDR3 contains 14 residues. The CDR3 DNA reads as TGTGCCAGCAGTTTAGCCCCACGGGGTCAGCCCCAGCATTTT. Translating it yields CASSLAPRGQPQHF.

This clonotype was seen many times. The chain has TRBV7-9 and TRBJ2-1; tentative D call: TRBD1 (5 bases). Trimming cost V 2 bases and J 11 bases, with 7 bases left between them. The germline CDR1 and CDR2 sequences are SEHNR and FQNEAQ (reference sequence). The CDR3 covers 11 residues. As DNA, the CDR3 is TGTGCCAGCAGCTTAACGGACAAGCAGTTCTTC. The encoded protein is CASSLTDKQFF.

Many counts were recorded for this clonotype. The CDR3 DNA sequence: TGTGCCAGCTCACCCGGGACAGGGCACACTGAAGCTTTCTTT. It is translated as CASSPGTGHTEAFF. The chain carries TRBV18 and TRBJ1-1; TRBD1 matches at 9 bases. Germline lookup yields CDR1 KGHSH and CDR2 LQKENI. This CDR3 spans 14 amino acids. Losses at the gene ends were 3 bases for V and 3 bases for J; bases not matched to a gene: 2.

This clonotype has at least ten counts. The gene calls are TRBV5-5 and TRBJ1-1, with D perhaps TRBD1 (5 bases). In germline, CDR1 is SGHKS, CDR2 YYEKEE (reference sequence). The CDR3 runs 16 residues. V lost 0 bases and J 1 base, leaving 13 bases between the germline ends. CDR3 sequence (DNA): TGTGCCAGCAGCTTGGTGGGGGTAAGGGCGAACACTGAAGCTTTCTTT. Its translation is CASSLVGVRANTEAFF.

This clonotype showed up just a few times. The rearrangement joins TRBV6-2 or TRBV6-3 to TRBJ2-1; 10 nucleotides align to TRBD2. The length of the CDR3 is 17 residues. After removal of 3 bases from V and 1 base from J, the junction contained 6 bases not matched to a gene. Germline-derived CDR1 and CDR2 are MNHEY and SVGEGT. CDR3 in DNA: TGTGCCAGCAGTTATTCTAGCGGGAGTGGATCCTACAATGAGCAGTTCTTC. This sequence encodes CASSYSSGSGSYNEQFF.

This chain links TRBV25-1 with TRBJ2-1; TRBD2 is a possible D gene (5 bases). Germline lookup yields CDR1 MGHDK and CDR2 SYGVNS. V lost 1 base, J lost 6 bases, and 13 bases lay in between. The CDR3 loop spans 15 amino acids. The CDR3 DNA follows: TGTGCCAGCAGTGAATGGAGGTTTGGGCCCAATGAGCAGTTCTTC. Its protein is CASSEWRFGPNEQFF. Filled out from reference TRBV25-1 and TRBJ2-1, the complete variable domain reads EADIYQTPRYLVIGTGKKITLECSQTMGHDKMYWYQQDPGMELHLIHYSYGVNSTEKGDLSSESTVSRIRTEHFPLTLESARPSHTSQYLCASSEWRFGPNEQFFGPGTRLTVL.

This clonotype turned up a few times. CDR3 nucleotides: TGCAGCGTGTACCGGGAAGGCTCCTACAATGAGCAGTTCTTC. It encodes CSVYREGSYNEQFF. The genes are TRBV29-1 and TRBJ2-1; D possibly corresponds to TRBD2 (5 bases). Germline V lookup: CDR1 SQVTM, CDR2 ANQGSEA. Trimming took 6 bases from V and 0 from J, leaving 12 bases between them. This CDR3 is built from 14 residues.

The gene calls are TRBV6-1 and TRBJ1-1, with TRBD1 identical over 7 bases. The CDR3 runs to 15 residues. Germline V gene lookup returns CDR1 MNHNS and CDR2 SASEGT. With V trimmed by 4 bases and J by 0 bases, 5 bases remained unmatched. The CDR3 loop is CASSANRGMNTEAFF. CDR3 in DNA: TGTGCCAGCAGTGCAAACAGGGGCATGAACACTGAAGCTTTCTTT.

The genes are TRBV12-5 and TRBJ2-1, with unresolved D. V lost 2 bases and J lost 7, with 12 bases in between. The CDR3 loop spans 14 amino acids. Germline assignment: CDR1 LGHNT and CDR2 FRNRAP. CDR3 region: CASGLLAETNEQFF. CDR3 DNA sequence: TGTGCTAGTGGTTTGCTCGCCGAGACGAATGAGCAGTTCTTC.